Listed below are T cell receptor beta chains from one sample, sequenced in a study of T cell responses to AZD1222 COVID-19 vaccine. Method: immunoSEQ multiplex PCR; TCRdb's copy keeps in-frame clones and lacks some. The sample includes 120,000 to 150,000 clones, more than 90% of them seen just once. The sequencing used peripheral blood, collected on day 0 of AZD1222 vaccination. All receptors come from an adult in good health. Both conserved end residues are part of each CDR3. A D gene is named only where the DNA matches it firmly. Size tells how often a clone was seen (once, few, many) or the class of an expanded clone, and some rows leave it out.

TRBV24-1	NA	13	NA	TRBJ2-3	TGTGCCACCAGTGTACACACCACAGATACGCAGTATTTT	CATSVHTTDTQYF
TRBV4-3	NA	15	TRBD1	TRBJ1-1	TGCGCCAGCAGCCAAGGGGGGACAGCTTGGACTGAAGCTTTCTTT	CASSQGGTAWTEAFF
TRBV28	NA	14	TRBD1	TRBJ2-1	TGTGCCAGCAGTAGTACCTCCCGGGACAGGAGGCAGTTCTTC	CASSSTSRDRRQFF
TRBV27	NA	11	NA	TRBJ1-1	TGTGCCAGCAGTTACGGCGGTGAAGCTTTCTTT	CASSYGGEAFF
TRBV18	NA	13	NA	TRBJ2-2	TGTGCCAGCTCACCCGACCCCCCGGTGAAGGTGTTTTTT	CASSPDPPVKVFF
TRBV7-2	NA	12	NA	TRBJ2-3	TGTGCCAGCAGCCCTTATACAGATACGCAGTATTTT	CASSPYTDTQYF
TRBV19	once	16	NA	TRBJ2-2	TGTGCCAGTAGGGCCCTAGGCGCGAGTATCACCGGGGAGCTGTTTTTT	CASRALGASITGELFF
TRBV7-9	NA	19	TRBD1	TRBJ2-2	TGTGCCAGCAGCTCGATGCCGGGACAGACCACGCAGGACACCGGGGAGCTGTTTTTT	CASSSMPGQTTQDTGELFF
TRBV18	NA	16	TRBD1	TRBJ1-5	TGTGCCAGCTCACCACCGGACAGGGTGGGCAATCAGCCCCAGCATTTT	CASSPPDRVGNQPQHF
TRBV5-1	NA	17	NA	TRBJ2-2	TGCGCCAGCAGCTTGGGAGACACCACGACGAACACCGGGGAGCTGTTTTTT	CASSLGDTTTNTGELFF
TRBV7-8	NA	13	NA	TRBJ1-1	TGTGCCAGCAGCCGACAGAGTAACACTGAAGCTTTCTTT	CASSRQSNTEAFF
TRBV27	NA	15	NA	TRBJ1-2	TGTGCCAGCAGTTTTGCTGGACAAACTAACTATGGCTACACCTTC	CASSFAGQTNYGYTF
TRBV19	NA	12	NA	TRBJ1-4	TGTGCCAGCCACCCGACTAATGAAAAACTGTTTTTT	CASHPTNEKLFF
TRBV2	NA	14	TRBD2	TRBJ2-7	TGTGCCAGCAACGCCGCGGCGGGAGGTAGCGGGCAGTACTTC	CASNAAAGGSGQYF
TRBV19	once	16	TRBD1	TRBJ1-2	TGTGCCAGTAGTATAATCCCCTGGCAGGGGGACTATGGCTACACCTTC	CASSIIPWQGDYGYTF
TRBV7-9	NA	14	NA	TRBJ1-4	TGTGCCAGCAGCTTGGGCGCAACTAATGAAAAACTGTTTTTT	CASSLGATNEKLFF
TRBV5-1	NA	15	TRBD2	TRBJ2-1	TGCGCCAGCAGCCCCACTAGCGGGCTTTACAATGAGCAGTTCTTC	CASSPTSGLYNEQFF
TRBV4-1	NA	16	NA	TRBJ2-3	TGCGCCAGCAGCCAAGATGGGCTCAGCAACACAGATACGCAGTATTTT	CASSQDGLSNTDTQYF
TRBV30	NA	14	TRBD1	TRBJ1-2	TGTGCCTGGAGTTGGGACAGGGGTAACTATGGCTACACCTTC	CAWSWDRGNYGYTF
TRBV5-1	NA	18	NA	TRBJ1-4	TGCGCCAGCAGCCCAGGTCGGAGCCAGCATGCAACTAATGAAAAACTGTTTTTT	CASSPGRSQHATNEKLFF
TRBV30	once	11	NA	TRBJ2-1	TGTGCCTGGAGTCAGGACAGTGAGCAGTTCTTC	CAWSQDSEQFF
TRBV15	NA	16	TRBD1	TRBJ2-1	TGTGCCACCAGCAGCCCCGGGACAGGGAGGACCCATGAGCAGTTCTTC	CATSSPGTGRTHEQFF
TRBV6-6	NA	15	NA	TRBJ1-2	TGTGCCAGCAGTTACTCGGGGGATTGGGACTATGGCTACACCTTC	CASSYSGDWDYGYTF
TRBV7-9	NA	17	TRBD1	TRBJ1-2	TGTGCCAGCAGCTTAGCTCTGAAGACAGGGACTAACTATGGCTACACCTTC	CASSLALKTGTNYGYTF
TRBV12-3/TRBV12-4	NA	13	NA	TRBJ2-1	TGTGCCAGCAGTCCTAATTACTACAATGAGCAGTTCTTC	CASSPNYYNEQFF
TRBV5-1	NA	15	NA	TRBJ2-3	TGCGCCAGCAGCTTGGTGGCTACCAGCACAGATACGCAGTATTTT	CASSLVATSTDTQYF
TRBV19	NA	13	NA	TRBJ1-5	TGTGCCAGTAGGATGGGGCACAATCAGCCCCAGCATTTT	CASRMGHNQPQHF
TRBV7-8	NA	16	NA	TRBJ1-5	TGTGCCAGCAGCCCCACATGGGAGCTTAGCAATCAGCCCCAGCATTTT	CASSPTWELSNQPQHF
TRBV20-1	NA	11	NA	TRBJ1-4	TGCAGTGCTCGACCCGGGGAAAAACTGTTTTTT	CSARPGEKLFF
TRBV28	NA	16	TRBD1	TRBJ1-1	TGTGCCAGCAGTGCCGCGACAGGGGGCGGGAGCACTGAAGCTTTCTTT	CASSAATGGGSTEAFF
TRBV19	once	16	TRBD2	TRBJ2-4	TGTGCCAGTTCCAATAGCGGGAAACCGGATGGGGACATTCAGTACTTC	CASSNSGKPDGDIQYF
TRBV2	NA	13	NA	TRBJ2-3	TGTGCCAGCAGTGAAGCTCGCCTGGAGACGCAGTATTTT	CASSEARLETQYF
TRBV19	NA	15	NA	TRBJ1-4	TGTGCCAGTAGGATGAGACGGGCAACTAATGAAAAACTGTTTTTT	CASRMRRATNEKLFF
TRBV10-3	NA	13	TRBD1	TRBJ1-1	TGTGCCATCAGCGGACAGGGAAAAACTGAAGCTTTCTTT	CAISGQGKTEAFF
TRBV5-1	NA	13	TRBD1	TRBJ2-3	TGCGCCAGCAGCTGGACAGGGTCGGATACGCAGTATTTT	CASSWTGSDTQYF
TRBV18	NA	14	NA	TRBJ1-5	TGTGCCAGCTCACCAAGAGCCGGGGATCAGCCCCAGCATTTT	CASSPRAGDQPQHF
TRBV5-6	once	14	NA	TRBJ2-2	TGTGCCAGCAGCTTCGGGGCGACCACCGGGGAGCTGTTTTTT	CASSFGATTGELFF
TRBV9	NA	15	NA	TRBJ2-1	TGTGCCAGCAGTGAGGGGAGAAGCTCCTACAATGAGCAGTTCTTC	CASSEGRSSYNEQFF
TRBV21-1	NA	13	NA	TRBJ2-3	TGTGCCAGCAGCCCGATCCGGACAGATACGCAGTATTTT	CASSPIRTDTQYF